The next 4 T cell receptor beta chains were all read from a single sample in a study of immune characterization of retroperitoneal liposarcoma. TCRdb redid the calling of the PCR reads with MiXCR, one entry per CDR3 protein. The sample lists around 12,000 distinct CDR3 sequences; about a quarter were seen once. The sample taken for sequencing was tumor tissue. The source of these receptors is a male donor with retroperitoneal liposarcoma.

Here the CDR3 DNA reads TGTGCCAGCAGTTTACCGACCATTCTGTTCTTC. Translating it yields CASSLPTILFF. This chain connects TRBV27 to TRBJ2-1; D call uncertain. The ends were cut back, 2 bases at V and 15 bases at J, with 11 bases in the middle. CDR3 size: 11 residues. Germline CDR1 and CDR2: MNHEY and SMNVEV (reference sequence).

This clonotype has only one observation. This chain connects TRBV5-6 to TRBJ2-5; 8 nucleotides agree with TRBD2. J was trimmed by 0 bases and V by 1 base; bases with no gene match: 8. This CDR3 spans 17 amino acids. The germline CDR1 and CDR2 sequences are SGHDT and YYEEEE. The CDR3 sequence is CASSLWLAGVYQETQYF. Here the CDR3 DNA reads TGTGCCAGCAGCTTGTGGCTAGCGGGCGTGTACCAAGAGACCCAGTACTTC.

This chain uses TRBV27 with TRBJ2-5; TRBD1 matches at 10 bases. Trimming cost V 8 bases and J 11 bases; bases outside gene matches: 14. CDR1 and CDR2 from the germline V gene are MNHEY and SMNVEV (reference sequence). The CDR3 is 14 residues long. The CDR3 spells CASGQGGPYNEQYF. The CDR3 DNA sequence: TGTGCCAGCGGACAGGGGGGTCCCTACAATGAGCAGTACTTC.

This clonotype was counted between two and nine times. V and J are TRBV6-2 or TRBV6-3 and TRBJ1-1; D uncertain. In germline, CDR1 is MNHEY, CDR2 SVGEGT. V was clipped by 2 bases and J by 1 base, with 5 bases between them. This CDR3 has 13 amino acids. CDR3 coding DNA: TGTGCCAGCAGTTACCAGGAGAACACTGAAGCTTTCTTT. Protein: CASSYQENTEAFF.